The present entry profiles one TCR beta chain with its context. No antigen is known for it. The CDR3 is 16 amino acids. Trimming took 0 bases from V and 4 from J, leaving 16 bases between them. The germline V gene has CDR1 SGHRS and CDR2 YFSETQ. The data were taken from a study of cytomegalovirus exposure and HLA in healthy donors. Study-level findings and limits: In a later analysis, across HLA loci, associated TCR counts were highest for DRB1, lowest for HLA-C.

The PCR was carried out with 60 Vbeta primers and 13 Jbeta primers. Clones were read by immunoSEQ multiplex PCR, and TCRdb kept only the in-frame ones, dropping some. Among about 110,000 clones listed, over 60% were seen once. The rearrangement joins TRBV5-1 to TRBJ1-1; D may be TRBD1 (5 bases). The TCR sequence derives from a man aged 25-40 years in good health and CMV-seropositive. The specimen sequenced was PBMCs. The CDR3 DNA reads TGCGCCAGCAGCTTGGATGGTTCAGGGTTTGTCACTGAAGCTTTCTTT. It is translated as CASSLDGSGFVTEAFF. Together with reference TRBV5-1 and TRBJ1-1, the CDR3 gives the full variable domain: KAGVTQTPRYLIKTRGQQVTLSCSPISGHRSVSWYQQTPGQGLQFLFEYFSETQRNKGNFPGRFSGRQFSNSRSEMNVSTLELGDSALYLCASSLDGSGFVTEAFFGQGTRLTVV.